These T cell receptor beta chains were read from a single sample in a study of OX40 agonist ivuxolimab in advanced cancers. Measured with immunoSEQ multiplex PCR; TCRdb has only the in-frame clones, and not every one. This table has 90,000 or so clones, around 91% appearing once. The specimen was CD4+ or CD8+ T cells sorted from blood, collected in a trial of the OX40 agonist ivuxolimab. These receptors were obtained from an adult with an advanced solid tumor such as melanoma, head and neck, liver or kidney cancer. Both conserved end residues are part of each CDR3.

v_call,cdr3_aa
TRBV27,CASSPRGQGAGLAISYEQYF
TRBV30,CAWRTSFPYNEQFF
TRBV10-3,CAISEEGGPYGYTF
TRBV28,CASTWGRNYGYTF
TRBV28,CASSSQLDTQYF
TRBV27,CASSFSRDRGFNEQFF
TRBV6-5,CASTVREKSYEQYF
TRBV6-1,CASSTPGRMNTEAFF
TRBV7-7,CASSVAGTQETQYF
TRBV11-3,CASSLFSTVPPSF
TRBV6-5,CASSFNRGHVYNEQFF
TRBV30,CAWNRRGNQPQHF
TRBV7-2,CASSLYRNTEAFF
TRBV5-1,CASSTGAGAYNEQFF
TRBV29-1,CSVLDSPNEKLFF
TRBV9,CASSGGTGDFTGELFF
TRBV6-4,CASSSYRGTEAFF
TRBV7-9,CASSPLVIDTQYF
TRBV10-3,CAISGGLAGGYEQYF
TRBV19,CASSRAEQQETQYF
TRBV19,CASARRGVYEQYF
TRBV6-5,CASIQGPNYGYTF
TRBV2,CASSGETSGYSYNEQFF
TRBV10-2,CASSDSGRVNYGYTF
TRBV7-2,CASSLALAPTLGHEQFF
TRBV5-1,CASSLALGDAGELFF
TRBV12-5,CASGLLNSGEQFF
TRBV7-2,CASSLMPGQSTIYF
TRBV11-2,CASSLDREALAKNIQYF
TRBV18,CASSPSRTGNEQFF
TRBV5-1,CASSQTPSGGESPLHF
TRBV11-3,CASSLSGGSGNTIYF
TRBV18,CASSTGLAGNEQYF
TRBV6-4,CASSDSGELLPGQPQHF
TRBV19,CASSPRWGYEQYF
TRBV6-4,CASRDPNTGELFF
TRBV5-4,CASSLYRTRVAYEQYF
TRBV9,CASSKGVLGSYNEQFF
TRBV30,CAWSVRSGTGNTIYF
TRBV7-2,CASSLGGVPEAFF